This T cell receptor beta chain was recovered during a study of blood T cell repertoires in COVID-19. Across the study: Some COVID-19 samples were acute and others convalescent; all came from the United States, Italy and Spain.

This clone was detected a few times. The CDR3 consists of 13 residues. Germline-derived CDR1 and CDR2 are SGHTA and FQGTGA. Trimming removed 5 bases from V and 9 bases from J; junction bases left unmatched: 6. Enrolled through a virtual design, the participants were between roughly 18 and 95 years of age and came from 24 US areas. Clones were read by immunoSEQ multiplex PCR, and TCRdb kept only the in-frame ones, dropping some. This table holds 400,000 to 450,000 clones, roughly 88% found once. This rearrangement joins TRBV7-3 to TRBJ1-5, with 8 bases matching TRBD1. The origin of this receptor is a man aged 18 to 30 who had recovered from COVID-19. Sequencing used PBMCs or T cells enriched from blood (not recorded which). The CDR3 sequence: CASSDRGAGPQHF. CDR3 sequence (DNA): TGTGCCAGCAGCGACAGGGGTGCCGGGCCCCAGCATTTT. The full variable domain, completed using reference TRBV7-3 and TRBJ1-5, is GAGVSQTPSNKVTEKGKYVELRCDPISGHTALYWYRQSLGQGPEFLIYFQGTGAADDSGLPNDRFFAVRPEGSVSTLKIQRTERGDSAVYLCASSDRGAGPQHFGDGTRLSIL.